The 23 T cell receptor beta chains presented below share a single source sample, sequenced in a study of T-cell reconstitution after alpha-beta-depleted transplantation in children. Preparing the TCRbeta library involved the use of unique molecular identifiers. TCRdb reprocessed the PCR reads with MiXCR, giving one entry per CDR3 protein. The sample holds 90,000 to 130,000 distinct CDR3 sequences, 10% seen once. This sample comprised PBMCs from the stem cell graft donor, obtained from the stem cell graft. The receptors here all came from a human donor who donated a stem cell graft to a child with acute lymphoblastic leukemia.

This clonotype was recorded at least ten times. This chain connects TRBV5-1 to TRBJ1-4, with 9 nucleotides matching TRBD1. Germline lookup yields CDR1 SGHRS and CDR2 YFSETQ. The CDR3 is made up of 16 amino acids. V was clipped by 3 bases and J by 3 bases; unmatched bases: 6. The DNA for the CDR3 is TGCGCCAGCAGCTCACAGGGGGCCGGGGCTAATGAAAAACTGTTTTTT. Encoded protein: CASSSQGAGANEKLFF.

A remark on this clonotype: An end of the junction differs from the germline gene, which may be a read error. The chain employs TRBV5-8 and TRBJ2-4; no firm D call. The germline V gene has CDR1 SGHTS and CDR2 YDEGEE. This CDR3 is built from 17 residues. The CDR3 region has the DNA TGTGCGAGCAGCTTGCCCCTTTTAATCAGAGCCAAAAACATTCAGTACTTC. This translates into CASSLPLLIRAKNIQYF. The full variable domain, completed using reference TRBV5-8 and TRBJ2-4, is EAGVTQSPTHLIKTRGQQATLRCSPISGHTSVYWYQQALGLGLQFLLWYDEGEERNRGNFPPRFSGRQFPNYSSELNVNALELEDSALYLCASSLPLLIRAKNIQYFGAGTRLSVL.

In this sample, this clonotype turned up many times. The chain has TRBV30 and TRBJ2-3; D is unresolved. This CDR3 spans 15 amino acids. Germline CDR1 reads GTSNPN; CDR2 reads SVGIG (reference sequence). Trimming left V 3 bases short and J 1 base short, with 14 bases between. CDR3 nucleotide sequence: TGTGCCTGGAGCCTTCCCCCCTTGGGCACAGATACGCAGTATTTT. This gives the protein CAWSLPPLGTDTQYF.

Many counts were recorded for this clonotype. The gene calls are TRBV5-5 and TRBJ2-7, with 11 bases lining up with TRBD1. Germline CDR1 and CDR2: SGHKS and YYEKEE (reference sequence). The CDR3 contains 14 residues. Trimming took 2 bases from V and 4 from J; bases not matched to a gene: 2. CDR3 amino acids: CASSFRDRGYEQYF. Here the CDR3 DNA reads TGTGCCAGCAGCTTTCGGGACAGGGGGTACGAGCAGTACTTC.

This clonotype appeared many times. This chain joins TRBV15 and TRBJ2-2, with TRBD2 identical over 8 bases. V gave up 2 bases and J gave up 3 bases; unmatched junction bases: 5. The CDR3 is 16 residues long. Germline V gene lookup returns CDR1 LNHNV and CDR2 YYDKDF (reference sequence). This chain's CDR3 is CATSRSRGGDTGELFF. DNA of the CDR3: TGTGCCACCAGCAGATCCCGGGGGGGGGACACCGGGGAGCTGTTTTTT.

V gene TRBV5-1 combines with J gene TRBJ2-1, with a weak D call TRBD2 (6 bases). The length of the CDR3 is 13 residues. Germline values: CDR1 SGHRS, CDR2 YFSETQ. The V and J ends lost 2 bases and 8 bases respectively, with 11 bases between them. CDR3 sequence reads: CASSFNPGDEQFF. As DNA, the CDR3 is TGCGCCAGCAGCTTTAATCCGGGGGATGAGCAGTTCTTC.

This clonotype was seen at least ten times. The chain carries TRBV20-1 and TRBJ2-6, with D uncertain. Trimming took 4 bases from V and 0 from J, leaving 7 bases between them. From germline, CDR1 is DFQATT and CDR2 SNEGSKA (reference sequence). There are 14 residues in the CDR3. The CDR3, as DNA: TGCAGTGCTATTGGGCTCTCTGGGGCCAACGTCCTGACTTTC. Protein product: CSAIGLSGANVLTF.

This clonotype was counted ten times or more. J is TRBJ2-2 and V is TRBV5-6, with TRBD1 matching 8 bases. CDR1 and CDR2 from the germline V gene are SGHDT and YYEEEE. The CDR3 consists of 16 residues. After removal of 4 bases from V and 3 bases from J, the junction contained 8 bases not matched to a gene. The CDR3 loop is CASSPPGGAYTGELFF. The CDR3 nucleotides are TGTGCCAGCAGCCCCCCAGGGGGCGCGTACACCGGGGAGCTGTTTTTT.

This sequence joins TRBV27 and TRBJ2-3, with D maybe TRBD2 (7 bases). CDR1 MNHEY and CDR2 SMNVEV come from the germline V gene (reference sequence). Between the trimmed V and J ends, which lost 8 bases and 6 bases, there was a span of 15 bases. The CDR3 length is 13 residues. The CDR3 sequence is CASQGGASDTQYF. The CDR3 region has the DNA TGTGCCAGCCAAGGGGGGGCAAGTGATACGCAGTATTTT.

This clonotype was seen at least ten times. The gene calls are TRBV7-8 and TRBJ2-5; D is unresolved. The CDR3 has 13 residues. The V gene's germline CDR1 is SGHVS and CDR2 FQNEAQ. V lost 4 bases to trimming and J lost 5 bases, with 11 bases between them. CDR3 coding DNA: TGTGCCAGCAGCTCTGGATTTAGGGAGACCCAGTACTTC. It is translated as CASSSGFRETQYF.

This clonotype occurred many times. This chain joins TRBV5-6 and TRBJ2-7; tentatively, D is TRBD1 (6 bases). The germline V gene encodes CDR1 SGHDT and CDR2 YYEEEE. There are 18 residues in the CDR3. Trimming removed 0 bases at V and 0 bases at J, with 19 bases between. CDR3 DNA: TGTGCCAGCAGCTTGGCCGAGGCGAGACAGGCCTACTCCTACGAGCAGTACTTC. Its translation: CASSLAEARQAYSYEQYF.

This clonotype was counted many times. This chain joins TRBV10-2 and TRBJ1-1; no reliable D call. The V gene lost 2 bases and the J gene lost 6 bases, with 7 bases spanning the gap. Per the germline V gene, CDR1 is WSHSY and CDR2 is SAAADI. The CDR3 runs to 12 residues. The CDR3 protein is CASSESKSEAFF. In DNA form, the CDR3 reads TGCGCCAGCAGTGAGAGTAAGTCTGAAGCTTTCTTT.

This clonotype has at least ten counts. V is TRBV12-3 or TRBV12-4 and J is TRBJ2-6; D unclear. Trimming left V 1 base short and J 0 bases short, with 7 bases between. The length of the CDR3 is 16 residues. CDR3 protein: CASSLEWGSGANVLTF. The DNA for the CDR3 is TGTGCCAGCAGTTTAGAATGGGGCTCTGGGGCCAACGTCCTGACTTTC.

The table lists this clonotype with many counts. The chain combines TRBV24-1 with TRBJ2-4; 8 bases match TRBD1. Germline CDR1 reads KGHDR; CDR2 reads SFDVKD. J gave up 4 bases and V 2 bases, and 6 bases lay outside the gene matches. The CDR3 covers 16 residues. CDR3: CATSDSERTGKNIQYF. DNA for the CDR3: TGTGCCACCAGTGATTCCGAAAGGACAGGGAAAAACATTCAGTACTTC.

This clonotype was seen many times. The gene calls are TRBV7-9 and TRBJ1-2; no clear D gene. This CDR3 has 13 amino acids. V was shortened by 0 bases and J by 7 bases, with 9 bases between the two germline ends. Germline CDR1 reads SEHNR; CDR2 reads FQNEAQ (reference sequence). The CDR3 loop reads CASSLALISGYTF. The CDR3 DNA follows: TGTGCCAGCAGCTTAGCCCTGATTTCTGGCTACACCTTC.

In its sample, this clonotype was seen many times. The chain couples TRBV2 to TRBJ2-1, with D possibly called TRBD1 or TRBD2 (5 bases each). The ends were cut back, 4 bases at V and 9 bases at J, with 16 bases in the middle. The CDR3 is 14 residues long. Germline CDR1 SNHLY, CDR2 FYNNEI. CDR3 residues: CASSALVGDAEQFF. DNA for the CDR3: TGTGCCAGCAGTGCACTGGTGGGGGACGCTGAGCAGTTCTTC.

This clonotype has ten or more counts. This rearrangement joins TRBV5-1 to TRBJ2-5; 11 bases agree with TRBD2. Trimming took 0 bases from V and 0 from J; bases not matched to a gene: 10. Germline lookup yields CDR1 SGHRS and CDR2 YFSETQ. The CDR3 runs 19 residues. The CDR3: CASSLVWGRTSGYQETQYF. The CDR3 DNA follows: TGCGCCAGCAGCTTGGTTTGGGGCAGGACTAGCGGGTACCAAGAGACCCAGTACTTC.

The J gene is TRBJ2-7, the V gene TRBV18; possible D gene TRBD1, 6 bases. The CDR3 is made up of 14 amino acids. Trimming took 3 bases from V and 6 from J, leaving 15 bases between them. Germline assignment: CDR1 KGHSH and CDR2 LQKENI. CDR3 nucleotide sequence: TGTGCCAGCTCACCGAGGGGGAGTAGGCTCGAGCAGTACTTC. It is translated as CASSPRGSRLEQYF.

This clonotype has at least ten counts. V and J are TRBV20-1 and TRBJ2-2, with unresolved D. Germline V gene data show CDR1 as DFQATT and CDR2 as SNEGSKA (reference sequence). Trimming removed 0 bases at V and 7 bases at J, with 6 bases between. The CDR3 totals 12 residues. The CDR3 bases are TGCAGTGCTAGAGATCCAGGCGGGGAGCTGTTTTTT. Translating gives CSARDPGGELFF.

The sample holds many counts of this clonotype. V and J are TRBV20-1 and TRBJ2-1; 9 positions match TRBD2. The germline gives CDR1 DFQATT, CDR2 SNEGSKA (reference sequence). The ends lost 3 bases at V and 7 bases at J; junction bases unmatched: 4. The CDR3 has 13 residues. The CDR3, as DNA: TGCAGTGCTAGGGGCGGGGGGGTGAATGAGCAGTTCTTC. It yields the protein CSARGGGVNEQFF.

This clonotype was counted ten times or more. The chain joins TRBV27 to TRBJ2-1; D may be TRBD2 (5 bases). The germline V gene has CDR1 MNHEY and CDR2 SMNVEV (reference sequence). The CDR3 runs to 12 residues. V lost 3 bases and J lost 11, with 11 bases in between. The CDR3 spells CASSFGPGKQFF. In DNA, the CDR3 is TGTGCCAGCAGTTTTGGCCCGGGGAAGCAGTTCTTC.

Many counts were recorded for this clonotype. The chain uses TRBV7-2 and TRBJ1-3; 9 nucleotides agree with TRBD1. This CDR3 has 16 amino acids. V gave up 3 bases and J gave up 0 bases; unmatched junction bases: 3. CDR1 is SGHTA, CDR2 FQGNSA, per germline. The CDR3, as DNA: TGTGCCAGCAGCTTCAGGGACAGGGTCTCTGGAAACACCATATATTTT. Translation: CASSFRDRVSGNTIYF.

The V and J genes are TRBV29-1 and TRBJ2-1; TRBD2 agrees at 8 bases. V was pared by 4 bases and J by 2 bases, with 4 bases of the junction left unmatched. The CDR3 covers 14 residues. CDR1 is SQVTM, CDR2 ANQGSEA, per germline. CDR3 in amino acids: CSVGKRGTYNEQFF. The CDR3 DNA reads TGCAGCGTTGGAAAGCGGGGGACCTACAATGAGCAGTTCTTC.